Each of the 32 T cell receptor beta chains below was sequenced from the same sample in a study of T cells in Graves' hyperthyroidism and ophthalmopathy. Amplification yielded TCR beta CDR3 regions, with RNA transcripts as the source. HTBI primers were used for first-round RT-PCR of the TCR CDR3. Via MiXCR, TCRdb re-called the multiplex PCR reads, giving one row per CDR3 protein. The sample has some 580,000 distinct CDR3 sequences; around 16% are singletons. Material: blood. These receptors originate from a woman aged 40 to 50 with Graves' ophthalmopathy.

As for this clonotype: Given a much more abundant clone one base away, this may be a read error. The J gene is TRBJ1-4, the V gene TRBV3-1, with unresolved D. Germline CDR1 is LGHDT and CDR2 is YNNKEL (reference sequence). The CDR3 is made up of 13 amino acids. The CDR3 spells CAGSPSTNEKLFF. In nucleotides, the CDR3 is TGTGCCGGCAGCCCCAGTACTAATGAAAAACTGTTTTTT.

The chain is built from TRBV12-3 or TRBV12-4 and TRBJ2-3, with D unclear. V shed 7 bases and J shed 2 bases, with 16 bases lying between them. The CDR3 loop spans 15 amino acids. The CDR3 DNA reads TGTGCCAGCACCTCCCCCCAGGCGCTCACAGATACGCAGTATTTT. It is translated as CASTSPQALTDTQYF.

The gene calls are TRBV11-1 and TRBJ2-3, with 8 bases fitting TRBD2. Trimming cost V 0 bases and J 1 base; bases outside gene matches: 3. This CDR3 contains 16 residues. CDR1 is SGHAT and CDR2 is FQDESV in the germline V gene (reference sequence). The CDR3 nucleotides are TGTGCCAGCAGCTTAGCGGCGCGGGGGGGCACAGATACGCAGTATTTT. Translating gives CASSLAARGGTDTQYF.

On this clonotype itself: This may be a read error: a much more frequent sequence differs by one nucleotide. The CDR3 protein is CASSRQEGSVSF. The CDR3 nucleotides are TGCGCCAGCAGCCGTCAGGAAGGTTCGGTGTCTTTT. The chain is built from TRBV5-1 and TRBJ2-2, with D unclear. CDR1 is SGHRS, CDR2 YFSETQ, per germline. This CDR3 has 12 amino acids.

This clonotype has a count of ten or more. This rearrangement joins TRBV30 to TRBJ1-6, with D unclear. The CDR3 has 13 amino acids. Per germline, CDR1 GTSNPN and CDR2 SVGIG (reference sequence). Trimming pared 2 bases from V and 10 bases from J, leaving 12 bases between. The CDR3 sequence: CAWSSSVGSPLHF. CDR3 DNA: TGTGCCTGGAGTTCTTCGGTCGGGTCACCCCTCCACTTT.

There are many counts of this clonotype. The chain combines TRBV5-1 with TRBJ2-3, with D unclear. The germline V gene encodes CDR1 SGHRS and CDR2 YFSETQ. The length of the CDR3 is 14 residues. The V gene lost 6 bases and the J gene lost 2 bases, with 13 bases spanning the gap. The CDR3 reads CASTKEPPTDTQYF. CDR3 sequence (DNA): TGCGCCAGCACCAAAGAGCCCCCCACAGATACGCAGTATTTT.

The gene calls are TRBV6-2 or TRBV6-3 and TRBJ1-2, with TRBD1 matching 8 bases. Germline V CDR1 and CDR2: MNHEY, SVGEGT. V was pared by 0 bases and J by 10 bases, with 7 bases of the junction left unmatched. The CDR3 consists of 14 residues. CDR3 DNA: TGTGCCAGCAGTTACTCGATATCGACAGGGGACTACACCTTC. This gives the protein CASSYSISTGDYTF.

This clonotype was counted many times. The chain recombines TRBV2 with TRBJ2-1; D may be TRBD1 (5 bases). The germline gives CDR1 SNHLY, CDR2 FYNNEI. V shed 7 bases and J shed 6 bases, with 13 bases lying between them. The CDR3 contains 13 residues. CDR3 sequence (DNA): TGTGCCAGCAAGCAAGACAGTATCAATGAGCAGTTCTTC. Its protein product is CASKQDSINEQFF.

This clonotype came up many times. The chain links TRBV6-1 to TRBJ2-1; 10 nucleotides match TRBD2. J was trimmed by 5 bases and V by 6 bases; bases with no gene match: 7. This CDR3 has 15 amino acids. Germline CDR1 reads MNHNS; CDR2 reads SASEGT. CDR3 DNA sequence: TGTGCCAGCAGGCGGGCTAGCGGGGGCCACAATGAGCAGTTCTTC. This gives the protein CASRRASGGHNEQFF.

This clonotype was counted only a few times. The chain combines TRBV5-6 with TRBJ2-5; D is possibly TRBD1 or TRBD2 (6 bases each). CDR3 length: 13 residues. Trimming took off 0 bases at V and 9 bases at J, with 12 bases between the two ends. Germline assignment: CDR1 SGHDT and CDR2 YYEEEE. CDR3 DNA sequence: TGTGCCAGCAGCTTGGGAGGGGGGACGGCCCAGTACTTC. As protein: CASSLGGGTAQYF.

This sequence joins TRBV19 and TRBJ1-5, with 7 bases that match TRBD1. After removal of 7 bases from V and 7 bases from J, the junction contained 7 bases not matched to a gene. The CDR3 is 13 residues long. CDR1 is LNHDA and CDR2 is SQIVND in the germline V gene (reference sequence). CDR3 nucleotide sequence: TGTGCCAGTAACAGGGGTGTCGGGCAGCCCCAGCATTTT. Translated: CASNRGVGQPQHF. Together with reference TRBV19 and TRBJ1-5, the CDR3 gives the full variable domain: DGGITQSPKYLFRKEGQNVTLSCEQNLNHDAMYWYRQDPGQGLRLIYYSQIVNDFQKGDIAEGYSVSREKKESFPLTVTSAQKNPTAFYLCASNRGVGQPQHFGDGTRLSIL.

The sample holds many counts of this clonotype. The chain combines TRBV20-1 with TRBJ1-1, with D unclear. V was pared by 1 base and J by 0 bases, with 15 bases between. Germline lookup yields CDR1 DFQATT and CDR2 SNEGSKA (reference sequence). This CDR3 spans 16 amino acids. The CDR3 DNA sequence: TGCAGTGCTAGAGGGTTGAGACGGGTTTTGAACACTGAAGCTTTCTTT. It specifies CSARGLRRVLNTEAFF.

This clonotype was found many times. The chain links TRBV2 to TRBJ1-6; the D is unclear. Germline-derived CDR1 and CDR2 are SNHLY and FYNNEI. The length of the CDR3 is 13 residues. V was cut by 7 bases and J by 5 bases, with 9 bases left in between. CDR3 nucleotide sequence: TGTGCCAGCACCCCAGGCAATAATTCACCCCTCCACTTT. The encoded protein is CASTPGNNSPLHF.

In its sample, this clonotype was seen many times. The chain is built from TRBV18 and TRBJ2-4; no reliable D call. Deletions cut 3 bases from V and 2 bases from J, with 8 bases between. Germline assignment: CDR1 KGHSH and CDR2 LQKENI. This CDR3 comprises 14 residues. Written as DNA, the CDR3 is TGTGCCAGCTCACCCGGACGGACCAAAAACATTCAGTACTTC. It yields the protein CASSPGRTKNIQYF.

This clonotype was seen ten or more times. The chain combines TRBV20-1 with TRBJ2-7; 10 bases line up with TRBD2. Germline CDR1 DFQATT, CDR2 SNEGSKA (reference sequence). The CDR3 consists of 15 residues. V shed 2 bases, J shed 4 bases, and the junction held 8 bases outside the gene matches. As DNA, the CDR3 is TGCAGTGCTAGACTCCTAGCGGGAGAATCTTACGAGCAGTACTTC. The encoded protein is CSARLLAGESYEQYF.

This clonotype was detected many times. This chain joins TRBV7-6 and TRBJ2-7; 8 bases are shared with TRBD2. Germline CDR1 reads SGHVS; CDR2 reads FNYEAQ. This CDR3 is 15 amino acids long. V shed 2 bases and J 0 bases; nucleotides not matched to a gene: 3. For the CDR3, the DNA is TGTGCCAGCAGCTTAAGCGGGAGCAGCTCCTACGAGCAGTACTTC. Translating gives CASSLSGSSSYEQYF.

A few counts support this clonotype. The genes are TRBV19 and TRBJ1-1; the match to TRBD1 covers 10 bases. This CDR3 spans 15 amino acids. Trimming took 8 bases from V and 3 from J; bases not matched to a gene: 9. Germline CDR1 is LNHDA and CDR2 is SQIVND (reference sequence). The CDR3 sequence: CASGQGVVWDTEAFF. The CDR3 DNA follows: TGTGCCAGTGGACAGGGGGTTGTATGGGACACTGAAGCTTTCTTT.

The chain carries TRBV18 and TRBJ2-7; D gene uncertain. This CDR3 is built from 16 residues. V was cut by 2 bases and J by 0 bases, with 14 bases left in between. From germline, CDR1 is KGHSH and CDR2 LQKENI. This CDR3 is CASSPGNSRHSYEQYF. CDR3 coding DNA: TGTGCCAGCTCACCAGGGAACTCTCGTCACTCCTACGAGCAGTACTTC.

This clonotype occurred many times. The rearrangement links TRBV6-2 or TRBV6-3 to TRBJ1-6, with TRBD1 identical over 8 bases. This CDR3 is built from 15 residues. V shed 5 bases and J 9 bases; nucleotides not matched to a gene: 9. Germline CDR1 reads MNHEY; CDR2 reads SVGEGT. The CDR3, as DNA: TGTGCCAGCAGTCCCCCCAGGACAGGGCCTTCACCCCTCCACTTT. It is translated as CASSPPRTGPSPLHF.

This clonotype was recorded at least ten times. The genes are TRBV4-1 and TRBJ2-5; perhaps D is TRBD1 or TRBD2 (5 bases each). Germline CDR1 MGHRA, CDR2 YSYEKL. The CDR3 has 16 residues. Trimming took 1 base from V and 2 from J, leaving 14 bases between them. DNA for the CDR3: TGCGCCAGCAGCCAAGCCCCGGGACCCCCACAAGAGACCCAGTACTTC. It encodes CASSQAPGPPQETQYF.

V is TRBV10-2 and J is TRBJ2-2, with 10 bases aligning to TRBD1. The CDR3 runs to 18 residues. V gave up 8 bases and J gave up 1 base; unmatched junction bases: 13. In germline, CDR1 is WSHSY, CDR2 SAAADI. CDR3 sequence: CASGQPRQGALNTGELFF. CDR3 DNA: TGCGCCAGCGGTCAACCTCGACAGGGGGCTCTGAACACCGGGGAGCTGTTTTTT.

This clonotype was counted ten times or more. V usage is TRBV12-3 or TRBV12-4 and J usage is TRBJ1-2; 9 bases map to TRBD1. The CDR3 extends over 16 amino acids. The V segment lost 6 bases and the J segment 0 bases; nucleotides outside the gene matches: 8. The CDR3 here is CASSIDRGGTNYGYTF. The CDR3, as DNA: TGTGCCAGCAGCATCGACAGGGGGGGAACTAACTATGGCTACACCTTC.

The rearrangement links TRBV30 to TRBJ2-2; TRBD1 matches 9 bases. CDR1 GTSNPN and CDR2 SVGIG come from the germline V gene (reference sequence). With V trimmed by 6 bases and J by 5 bases, 7 bases remained unmatched. The length of the CDR3 is 14 residues. CDR3 DNA: TGTGCCTGCAATCCGGGACAGGGTACCGGGGAGCTGTTTTTT. Translation: CACNPGQGTGELFF.

This clonotype was seen only a few times. The chain links TRBV19 to TRBJ2-1; possibly TRBD2 for D (6 bases). Germline V gene data show CDR1 as LNHDA and CDR2 as SQIVND (reference sequence). The CDR3 length is 16 residues. Trimming took off 4 bases at V and 2 bases at J, with 15 bases between the two ends. The CDR3 sequence: CASSKSSGVPYNEQFF. The CDR3 DNA is TGTGCCAGTAGTAAGTCCTCGGGAGTCCCCTACAATGAGCAGTTCTTC.

This clonotype was seen repeatedly, ten times or more. The chain joins TRBV2 to TRBJ1-2; D call uncertain. V lost 6 bases to trimming and J lost 6 bases, with 11 bases between them. There are 12 residues in the CDR3. Germline V gene sequence: CDR1 SNHLY, CDR2 FYNNEI. CDR3 residues: CASSRGLDGYTF. For the CDR3, the DNA is TGTGCCAGCAGCCGAGGTTTAGATGGCTACACCTTC.

This clonotype was detected ten times or more. This chain links TRBV7-2 with TRBJ2-7; either TRBD1 or TRBD2 may supply D (5 bases each). Per germline, CDR1 SGHTA and CDR2 FQGNSA. This CDR3 is built from 15 residues. V shed 5 bases and J shed 2 bases, with 16 bases lying between them. The CDR3 coding sequence is TGTGCCAGCAGCCCTAGCTCCGGGACGGCCTACGAGCAGTACTTC. Its protein is CASSPSSGTAYEQYF.

This clonotype has more than one count but fewer than ten. J is TRBJ1-6 and V is TRBV7-9, with 7 bases that match TRBD1. CDR3 size: 14 residues. Per germline, CDR1 SEHNR and CDR2 FQNEAQ (reference sequence). Losses at the gene ends were 2 bases for V and 7 bases for J; bases not matched to a gene: 2. CDR3: CASSLWDSNSPLHF. The CDR3 nucleotides read TGTGCCAGCAGCTTATGGGACAGCAATTCACCCCTCCACTTT.

This clonotype has ten or more counts. V gene TRBV2 combines with J gene TRBJ2-1, with unresolved D. The CDR3 sequence is 15 residues long. V lost 1 base and J 2 bases, leaving 9 bases between the germline ends. Germline V gene lookup returns CDR1 SNHLY and CDR2 FYNNEI. The CDR3 region has the DNA TGTGCCAGCAGTGAAGAGGATGGAGCCTACAATGAGCAGTTCTTC. Translation gives CASSEEDGAYNEQFF.

This clonotype was found many times. This chain uses TRBV7-8 with TRBJ2-1, with TRBD2 matching over 12 bases. The CDR3 covers 17 residues. Germline assignment: CDR1 SGHVS and CDR2 FQNEAQ. Losses at the gene ends were 5 bases for V and 7 bases for J; bases not matched to a gene: 12. CDR3 residues: CASSLRLAGATGNEQFF. As DNA, the CDR3 is TGTGCCAGCAGCCTACGACTAGCGGGAGCTACTGGGAATGAGCAGTTCTTC.

This clonotype was seen a handful of times. The gene calls are TRBV20-1 and TRBJ1-2, with TRBD1 as a possible D gene (6 bases). This CDR3 comprises 14 residues. The ends were cut back, 5 bases at V and 4 bases at J, with 17 bases in the middle. CDR1 is DFQATT and CDR2 is SNEGSKA in the germline V gene (reference sequence). DNA of the CDR3: TGCAGTGCTTCATTAGGGACAAACATCTATGGCTACACCTTC. This translates into CSASLGTNIYGYTF.

The chain is built from TRBV7-3 and TRBJ2-3; TRBD2 might be the D (5 bases). Germline CDR1 reads SGHTA; CDR2 reads FQGTGA. The V end was cut by 1 base, the J end by 0 bases, with 11 bases between. The CDR3 contains 16 residues. CDR3 DNA: TGTGCCAGCAGCTTAAAAGAGGGCAGAAGCACAGATACGCAGTATTTT. Its translation is CASSLKEGRSTDTQYF.

In its sample, this clonotype was seen a few times. The rearrangement joins TRBV3-1 to TRBJ2-1, with 10 bases fitting TRBD1. Germline V gives CDR1 LGHDT, CDR2 YNNKEL (reference sequence). This CDR3 is 16 amino acids long. Losses at the gene ends were 2 bases for V and 2 bases for J; bases not matched to a gene: 3. CDR3 sequence: CASSQKTGGPYNEQFF. CDR3 in DNA: TGTGCCAGCAGCCAAAAGACAGGGGGCCCCTACAATGAGCAGTTCTTC.